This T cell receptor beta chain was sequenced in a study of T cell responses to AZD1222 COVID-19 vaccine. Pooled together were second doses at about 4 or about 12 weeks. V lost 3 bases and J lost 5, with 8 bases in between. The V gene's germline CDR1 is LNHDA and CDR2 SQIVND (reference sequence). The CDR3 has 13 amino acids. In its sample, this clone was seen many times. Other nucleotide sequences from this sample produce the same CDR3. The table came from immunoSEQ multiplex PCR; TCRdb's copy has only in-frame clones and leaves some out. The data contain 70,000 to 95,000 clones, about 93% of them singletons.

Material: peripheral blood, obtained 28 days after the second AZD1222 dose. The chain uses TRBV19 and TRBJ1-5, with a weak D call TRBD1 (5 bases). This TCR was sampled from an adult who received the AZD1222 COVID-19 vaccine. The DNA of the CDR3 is TGTGCCAGTAGTATGGGCAGGGATCAGCCCCAGCATTTT. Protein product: CASSMGRDQPQHF.